This T cell receptor (beta chain) was recovered during a study of T-cell memory formation after mild COVID-19. With regard to this clonotype: The antigen is unknown.

One entry per CDR3 protein results from TCRdb running MiXCR on the 5' RACE reads. Seen here are a few hundred thousand distinct CDR3 sequences, around 15% observed once, and the top ten hold 20% to 25%. Germline trimming cut 0 bases from V and 2 bases from J; bases unmatched to any gene: 0. Germline CDR1 MNHEY, CDR2 SVGEGT. The CDR3 contains 15 residues. Findings of the study overall: Day 15 to 85 contractors were CD4/CD8 balanced; later expanders leaned CD4+.

Sequenced material: PBMCs or a T cell subset sorted from them (not recorded which). The receptor was derived from a man younger than 30 who had mild COVID-19 (a few samples of this study predate the infection). Cell type and time point are not known. The J gene is TRBJ2-7, the V gene TRBV6-2 or TRBV6-3; 11 bases fit TRBD2. The CDR3 loop reads CASSYSTSGAYEQYF. The CDR3 nucleotides are TGTGCCAGCAGTTACTCGACTAGCGGGGCCTACGAGCAGTACTTC.